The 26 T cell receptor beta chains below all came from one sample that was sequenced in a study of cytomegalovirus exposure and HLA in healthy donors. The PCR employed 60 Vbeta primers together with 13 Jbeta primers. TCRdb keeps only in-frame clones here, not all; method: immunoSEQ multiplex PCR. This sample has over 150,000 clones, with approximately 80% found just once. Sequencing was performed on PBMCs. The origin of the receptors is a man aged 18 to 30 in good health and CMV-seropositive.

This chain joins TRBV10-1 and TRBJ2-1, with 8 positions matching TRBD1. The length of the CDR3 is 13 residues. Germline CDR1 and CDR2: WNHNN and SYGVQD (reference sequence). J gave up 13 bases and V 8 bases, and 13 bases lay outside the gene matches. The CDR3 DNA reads TGCGCCAGCCAAGCAGGACAGGGTGGGTGTCAGTTCTTC. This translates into CASQAGQGGCQFF.

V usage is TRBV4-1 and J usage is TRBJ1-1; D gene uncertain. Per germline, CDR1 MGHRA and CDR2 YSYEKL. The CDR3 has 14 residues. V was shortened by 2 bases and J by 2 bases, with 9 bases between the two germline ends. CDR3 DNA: TGCGCCAGCAGCCAACGAGGCGGAAACACTGAAGCTTTCTTT. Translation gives CASSQRGGNTEAFF.

The CDR3 here is CASSRDRGREYF. The CDR3 bases are TGTGCCAGCAGCAGGGACAGGGGGCGTGAGTACTTC. The chain recombines TRBV5-6 with TRBJ2-7; 12 bases are a match to TRBD1. This CDR3 contains 12 residues. The V segment lost 4 bases and the J segment 11 bases; nucleotides outside the gene matches: 4. In germline, CDR1 is SGHDT, CDR2 YYEEEE.

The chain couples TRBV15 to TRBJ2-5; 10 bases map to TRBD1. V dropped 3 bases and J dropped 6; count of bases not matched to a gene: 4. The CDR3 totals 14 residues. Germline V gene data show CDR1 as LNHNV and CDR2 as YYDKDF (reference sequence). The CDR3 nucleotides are TGTGCCACCAGCAGGGGACAGGGGATGAAGACCCAGTACTTC. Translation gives CATSRGQGMKTQYF.

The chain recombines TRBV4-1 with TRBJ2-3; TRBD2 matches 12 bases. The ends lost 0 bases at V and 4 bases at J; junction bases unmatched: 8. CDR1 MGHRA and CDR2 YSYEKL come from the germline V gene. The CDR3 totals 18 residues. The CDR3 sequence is CASSQDRLAGGPSDTQYF. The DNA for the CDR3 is TGCGCCAGCAGCCAAGATCGGCTAGCGGGAGGGCCTTCAGATACGCAGTATTTT.

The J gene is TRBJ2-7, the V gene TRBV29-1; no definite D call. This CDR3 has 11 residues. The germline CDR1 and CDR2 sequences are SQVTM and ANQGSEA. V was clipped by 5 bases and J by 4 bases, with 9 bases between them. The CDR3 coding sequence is TGCAGCGTTAACGACTCTTACGAGCAGTACTTC. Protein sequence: CSVNDSYEQYF.

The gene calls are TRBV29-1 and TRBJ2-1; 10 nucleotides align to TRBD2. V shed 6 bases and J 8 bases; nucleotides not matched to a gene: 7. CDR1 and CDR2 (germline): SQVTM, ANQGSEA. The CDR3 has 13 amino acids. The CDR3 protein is CSVRLAGLHEQFF. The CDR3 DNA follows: TGCAGCGTAAGACTAGCGGGTCTGCATGAGCAGTTCTTC.

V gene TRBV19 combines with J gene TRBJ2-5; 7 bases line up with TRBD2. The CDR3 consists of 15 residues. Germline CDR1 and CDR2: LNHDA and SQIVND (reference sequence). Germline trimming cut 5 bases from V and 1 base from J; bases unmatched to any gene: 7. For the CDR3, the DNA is TGTGCCAGTAGTCCGCCGACTAGCCGCCAAGAGACCCAGTACTTC. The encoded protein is CASSPPTSRQETQYF.

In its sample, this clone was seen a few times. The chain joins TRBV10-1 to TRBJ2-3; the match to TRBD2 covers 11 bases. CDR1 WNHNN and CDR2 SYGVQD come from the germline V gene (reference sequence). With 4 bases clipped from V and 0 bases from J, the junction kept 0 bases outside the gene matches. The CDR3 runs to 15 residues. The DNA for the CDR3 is TGCGCCAGCAGTGGGACTAGCGGGAGCACAGATACGCAGTATTTT. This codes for CASSGTSGSTDTQYF.

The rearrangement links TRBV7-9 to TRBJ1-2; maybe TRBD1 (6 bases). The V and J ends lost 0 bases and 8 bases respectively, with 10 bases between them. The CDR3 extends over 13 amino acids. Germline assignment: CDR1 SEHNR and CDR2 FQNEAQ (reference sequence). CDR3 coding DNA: TGTGCCAGCAGCTTAGCCGGGACAAGAGGCTACACCTTC. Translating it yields CASSLAGTRGYTF.

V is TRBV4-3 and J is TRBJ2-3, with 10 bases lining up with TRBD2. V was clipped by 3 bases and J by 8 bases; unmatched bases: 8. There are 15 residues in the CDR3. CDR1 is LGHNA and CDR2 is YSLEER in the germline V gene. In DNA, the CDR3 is TGCGCCAGCAGCCAGTCGGGACTAGCGAGGAGTACGCAGTATTTT. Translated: CASSQSGLARSTQYF.

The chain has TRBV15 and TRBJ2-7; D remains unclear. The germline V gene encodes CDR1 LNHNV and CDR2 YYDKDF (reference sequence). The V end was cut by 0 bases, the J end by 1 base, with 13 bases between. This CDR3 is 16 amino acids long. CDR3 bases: TGTGCCACCAGCAGAGAACAGCTCCAAGTATCCTACGAGCAGTACTTC. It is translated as CATSREQLQVSYEQYF.

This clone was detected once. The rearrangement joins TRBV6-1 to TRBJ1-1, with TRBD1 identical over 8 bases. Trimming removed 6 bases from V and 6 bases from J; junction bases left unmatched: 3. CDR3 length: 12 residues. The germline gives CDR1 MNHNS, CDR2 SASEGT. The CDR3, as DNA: TGTGCCAGCAGAAAGGGACAGGCTGAAGCTTTCTTT. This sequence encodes CASRKGQAEAFF.

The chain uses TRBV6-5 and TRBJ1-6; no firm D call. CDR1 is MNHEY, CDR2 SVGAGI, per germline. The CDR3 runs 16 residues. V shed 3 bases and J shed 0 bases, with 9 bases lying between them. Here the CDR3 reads CASSYMGSSYNSPLHF. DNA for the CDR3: TGTGCCAGCAGTTATATGGGGAGCTCCTATAATTCACCCCTCCACTTT.

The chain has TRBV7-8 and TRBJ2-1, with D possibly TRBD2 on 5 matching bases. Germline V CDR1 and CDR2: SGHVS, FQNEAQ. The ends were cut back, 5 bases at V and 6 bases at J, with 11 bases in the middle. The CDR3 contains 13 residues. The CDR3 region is CASSTTRINEQFF. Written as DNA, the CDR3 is TGTGCCAGCAGCACAACTAGAATCAATGAGCAGTTCTTC.

The DNA for the CDR3 is TGTGCCAGTAGTTTCATCGGGAGGGATGAGCAGTTCTTC. Its translation is CASSFIGRDEQFF. The chain has TRBV19 and TRBJ2-1; 8 bases fit TRBD2. CDR3 length: 13 residues. J lost 8 bases, V lost 5 bases, and 5 bases had no gene match. The germline CDR1 and CDR2 sequences are LNHDA and SQIVND (reference sequence).

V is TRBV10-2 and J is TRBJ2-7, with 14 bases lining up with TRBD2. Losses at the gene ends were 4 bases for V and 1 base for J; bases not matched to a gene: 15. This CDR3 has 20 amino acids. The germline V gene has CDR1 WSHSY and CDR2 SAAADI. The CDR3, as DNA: TGCGCCAGCAGTGCGCTCATTGGACTAGCGGGAGGCCGAAGATCCTACGAGCAGTACTTC. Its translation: CASSALIGLAGGRRSYEQYF.

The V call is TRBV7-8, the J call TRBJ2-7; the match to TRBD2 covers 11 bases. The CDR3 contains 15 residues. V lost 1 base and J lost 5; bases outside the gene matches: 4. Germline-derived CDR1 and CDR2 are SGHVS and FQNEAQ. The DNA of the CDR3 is TGTGCCAGCAGCTTAGTCTATAGCGGGGGGGACGAGCAGTACTTC. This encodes CASSLVYSGGDEQYF. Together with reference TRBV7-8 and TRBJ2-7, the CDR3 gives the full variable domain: GAGVSQSPRYKVAKRGQDVALRCDPISGHVSLFWYQQALGQGPEFLTYFQNEAQLDKSGLPSDRFFAERPEGSVSTLKIQRTQQEDSAVYLCASSLVYSGGDEQYFGPGTRLTVT.

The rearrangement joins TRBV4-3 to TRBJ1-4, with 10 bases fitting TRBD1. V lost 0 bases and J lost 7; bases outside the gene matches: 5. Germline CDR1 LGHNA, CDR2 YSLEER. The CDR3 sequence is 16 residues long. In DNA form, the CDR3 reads TGCGCCAGCAGCCAAGATAGGGGACAGGGGAGTGAAAAACTGTTTTTT. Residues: CASSQDRGQGSEKLFF.

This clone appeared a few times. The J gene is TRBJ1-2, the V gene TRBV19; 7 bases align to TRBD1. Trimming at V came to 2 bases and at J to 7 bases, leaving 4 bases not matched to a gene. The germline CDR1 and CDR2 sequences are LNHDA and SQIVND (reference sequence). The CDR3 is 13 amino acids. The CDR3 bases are TGTGCCAGTAGTATACGTGACAGGGCTGGCTACACCTTC. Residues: CASSIRDRAGYTF.

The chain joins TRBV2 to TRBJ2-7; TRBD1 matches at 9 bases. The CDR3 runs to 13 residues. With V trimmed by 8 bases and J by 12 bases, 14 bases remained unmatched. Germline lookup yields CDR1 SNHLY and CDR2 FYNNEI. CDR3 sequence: CASSRGDRERRYF. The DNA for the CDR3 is TGTGCCAGCTCCCGGGGGGACAGGGAACGGAGGTACTTC.

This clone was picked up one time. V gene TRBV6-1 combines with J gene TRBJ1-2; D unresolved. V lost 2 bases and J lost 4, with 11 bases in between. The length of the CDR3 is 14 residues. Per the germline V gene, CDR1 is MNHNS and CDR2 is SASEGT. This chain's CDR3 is CASSEWLGSYGYTF. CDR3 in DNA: TGTGCCAGCAGTGAATGGCTGGGCAGCTATGGCTACACCTTC.

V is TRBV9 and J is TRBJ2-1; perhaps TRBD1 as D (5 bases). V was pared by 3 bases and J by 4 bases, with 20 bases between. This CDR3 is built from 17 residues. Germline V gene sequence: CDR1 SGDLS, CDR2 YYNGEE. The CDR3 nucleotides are TGTGCCAGCAGCGGACAGATGACCAAGATGGGATACAATGAGCAGTTCTTC. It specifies CASSGQMTKMGYNEQFF.

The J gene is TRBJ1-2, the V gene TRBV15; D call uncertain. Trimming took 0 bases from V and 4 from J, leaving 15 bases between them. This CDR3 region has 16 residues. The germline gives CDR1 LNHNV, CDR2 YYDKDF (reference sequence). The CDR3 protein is CATSRDTSSMVYGYTF. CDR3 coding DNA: TGTGCCACCAGCAGAGATACGAGTAGTATGGTCTATGGCTACACCTTC.

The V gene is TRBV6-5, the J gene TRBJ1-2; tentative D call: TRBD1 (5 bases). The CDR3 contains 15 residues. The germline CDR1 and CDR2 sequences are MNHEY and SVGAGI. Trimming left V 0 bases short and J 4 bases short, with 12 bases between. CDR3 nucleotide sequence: TGTGCCAGCAGTTACTCTTCCCGGGGGAGCTATGGCTACACCTTC. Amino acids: CASSYSSRGSYGYTF.

CDR3 in DNA: TGTGCCAGTAGTAACCGGGACAGGGGGTTTAATCAGCCCCAGCATTTT. This codes for CASSNRDRGFNQPQHF. The chain combines TRBV19 with TRBJ1-5, with 11 bases identical to TRBD1. Trimming removed 4 bases from V and 4 bases from J; junction bases left unmatched: 6. Germline V lookup: CDR1 LNHDA, CDR2 SQIVND (reference sequence). The CDR3 is made up of 16 amino acids.